This section outlines one T cell receptor (beta chain) sequence together with its context. What it binds is unknown. This record belongs to a study of cytomegalovirus exposure and HLA in healthy donors. There are 16 residues in the CDR3. Germline V gene sequence: CDR1 SGDLS, CDR2 YYNGEE. J lost 0 bases, V lost 3 bases, and 6 bases had no gene match. PCR was performed using 60 Vbeta and 13 Jbeta primers. Original processing methods: Approximately 78 million unique TCR beta chains, roughly 11 million of them shared, were counted by a later analysis. Sequencing was performed with immunoSEQ multiplex PCR; in TCRdb, only in-frame clones are kept and a portion is missing. Clone size and the V and J calls come from that table; the DNA yielded D and trimming. Counted here are fewer than 200,000 clones, roughly four fifths occurring once; the ten biggest clones make up around a tenth. Overall study results and limits: Relative to equally common others, HLA-associated TCR beta chains showed greater clonal expansion in a later analysis.

This chain uses TRBV9 with TRBJ2-1, with 7 nucleotides matching TRBD2. This sequence was found in a man in his fifties or sixties in good health and CMV-seropositive. Source material: PBMCs. The CDR3 region is CASSGGAGVSYNEQFF. Written as DNA, the CDR3 is TGTGCCAGCAGCGGCGGGGCGGGGGTCTCCTACAATGAGCAGTTCTTC.